Sequencing of this T cell receptor beta chain was carried out in a study of cytomegalovirus exposure and HLA in healthy donors (dated by TCRdb to about 2017). About the full investigation: According to an earlier analysis of 587 of the donors, about 179 million T cells yielded over 100 million unique TCR beta sequences and around 280 Gb of sequence data. An early release covering 500 to 750 HLA-typed donors comprised approximately 290 gigabases of sequencing data and tens of millions of unique TCR sequences. The genetic ancestry cluster associated with self-reported Caucasian donors included about four fifths of the 350 to 500 genotyped donors. The study was designed to test whether signatures of past pathogen exposure could be identified by cataloging public T cell receptors. The T cell repertoires of under 700 subjects were profiled by immunosequencing and related to cytomegalovirus serostatus. In addition to the first cohort of approximately 650 subjects, a separate validation cohort of some 120 different subjects was used. To predict cytomegalovirus infection status, the study combined high-throughput TCR immunosequencing, statistical association of individual TCRs with disease status, and machine learning. In a later analysis, previously published TCR beta repertoires from 500 to 750 donors were re-analyzed and high-resolution HLA genotyping was added so that TCR occurrence patterns could be studied. Rather than drawing on any new phenotypic data, the later analysis identified candidate immune exposures from TCR beta sequences and the way those sequences occurred across donors. To decide whether each TCR beta V gene segment behaved as functional or pseudogenic, an earlier analysis of nearly 600 of the donors relied on high-throughput TCR beta sequencing. Alongside the repertoire data, information on donor age, sex, ethnicity and CMV serostatus was compiled. A later genetic analysis used genome-wide SNP genotypes for about three fifths of the 666 donors, treating that subset as a discovery cohort. Every repertoire in the discovery cohort had been generated on one and the same sequencing platform. HLA typing covered class I and class II loci at four-digit resolution. Typing coverage varied by locus: roughly 629-630 donors for A, B, C, DRB1 and DQB1; some 520 for DQA1; around 570 for DPA1; approximately 450 for DPB1. About 5 DR-DQ haplotypes were handled as single units for association and clustering, since linkage in the cohort was strong. Among a few hundred genotyped donors of the cohort, an average of about 240,000 unique TCR beta nucleotide sequences were sequenced per donor, roughly 18% of them non-productive. The full study reports these points: Strong co-occurrence of HLA alleles, especially DR and DQ, made assigning TCR associations to individual alleles difficult. An earlier analysis of approximately 530 of the donors showed that most TCR beta V segments appeared in productive rearrangements either about 87% or about 30% of the time, which broadly matched IMGT annotations. V-gene and J-gene trimming of TCR beta chains was associated with a missense DCLRE1C variant in a later genetic analysis, and the association was replicated in an independent cohort. For the cohort, immune exposure information was limited to CMV serostatus. The presence/absence analyses assumed that sequencing depth was roughly uniform across donors, and that assumption may not be true. While some public TCRs were present in many individuals, most TCR sequences turned up only very rarely across donors. A few of the identified cytomegalovirus-associated TCR beta chains were confirmed in vitro to be specific for cytomegalovirus antigens. In a later analysis, most CMV-associated TCR beta chains were found to appear HLA-restricted, with HLA associations seemingly driven largely by CMV exposure. Because some donors lacked HLA typing at each locus, the association tests relied only on the typed subset. In the study, roughly 160 TCR beta chains were listed as associated with cytomegalovirus. The classifier was reported to diagnose cytomegalovirus status with high specificity and sensitivity in both the original and validation cohorts. A later analysis found that HLA-associated TCR beta chains were more clonally expanded and had lower generation probabilities than equally common non-associated chains. A later analysis reported that several top co-occurrence clusters appeared linked to parvovirus B19, influenza, CMV and Epstein-Barr virus. A further reported finding was that TCR beta sequences accurately predicted the HLA-A and HLA-B alleles for most subjects in the first cohort. A later genetic analysis reported fewer N-insertions in productive TCRs among donors in an Asian-associated ancestry cluster than the approximately 670-donor mean. A cluster of highly shared sequence variants was judged likely to be a technical artifact of the sequencing pipeline. Fewer than 20 rarely observed V segments, including chromosome 9 orphons, were excluded from the earlier analysis of a few hundred of the donors because counts were too low. The 87-base-pair reads could not distinguish some IMGT-functional V segments, including TRBV6-2 and TRBV6-3, so those segments were excluded. At a false discovery rate of 0.05, a later analysis linked under 20,000 TCR beta sequences to specific HLA alleles. In this cohort, only TCR beta chains were sequenced, and detectable features were limited by the absence of alpha or paired-chain data. Linkage disequilibrium might explain the correlated functional status among segregating V segments, but an unknown experimental factor could not be ruled out. It was suggested by the authors that the approach could potentially be generalized to other disease states and immunological phenotypes. According to a later analysis, TCR association rates differed among HLA loci, with DRB1 alleles showing the most associated TCRs and HLA-C alleles showing the fewest.

Library prep was done by the immunoSEQ multiplex PCR assay. For the multiplex PCR, a mixture combining 60 forward primers for TCR Vbeta segments and 13 reverse primers for TCR Jbeta segments was used. Amplification of the CDR3 region of rearranged TCR beta genes was performed with a multiplex PCR assay on genomic DNA. Amplified TCR beta libraries were sequenced as 87-base-pair reads on the Illumina HiSeq System. Per the source publication's procedure: A later analysis counted some 80 million unique TCR beta chains across the 600 to 850 repertoires, and 10 million to 12 million of these chains were shared by at least two donors. Raw reads were error-corrected and collapsed into unique sequences with a nearest-neighbor algorithm that merged closely related sequences to remove PCR and sequencing errors. CDR3 sequences were aligned to IMGT reference sequences to assign V, D and J gene segments. Each retained sequence needed at least a six-nucleotide match to both a V gene segment and a J gene segment. Rearrangements were called productive when the CDR3 lacked stop codons and stayed in frame with V and J; all others were non-productive. CDR3 was defined according to IMGT convention as the region running from the second conserved V-encoded cysteine to the conserved J-encoded phenylalanine. The earlier analysis of some 540 of the donors excluded any sequence lacking an unambiguous match to a single V gene segment. In an earlier analysis of roughly 500 of the donors, V segments were called functional above 56.7% productive rearrangements and were called segregating when the between-donor standard deviation exceeded 5%. A statistical classification framework was built for diagnosing cytomegalovirus status from the catalog of TCR beta chain sequences. V and J gene assignment, in a later analysis, came from comparing TCR nucleotide sequences with IMGT/GENE-DB human TR gene sequences. A later analysis assigned CDR3 sequences and most-parsimonious VDJ recombination scenarios with the TCRdist pipeline. A later analysis defined each TCR beta chain by its CDR3 amino acid sequence plus V-gene family, and excluded reads lacking a unique V-gene family. A later analysis removed 500 to 600 highly shared, low-generation-probability nucleotide sequences to deal with suspected cross-contamination and a sequencing artifact. For each public chain, a later analysis derived a clonal expansion index from normalized ranks of inferred template counts within each repertoire. Generation probabilities in a later analysis came from a VDJ recombination model fitted to out-of-frame rearrangements, and those results were checked against IGoR. A later analysis scored TCR-TCR, TCR-HLA and TCR-CMV co-occurrence with hypergeometric tests, applying a repertoire-size bias correction to TCR pairs. To estimate false discovery rates, a later analysis permuted the HLA or CMV assignments 20 times. A later analysis grouped co-occurring TCRs with DBSCAN, adding TCRdist sequence similarity when clustering within HLA-allele-positive subsets. Repertoires with fewer than 30,000 or more than 120,000 public chains were left out of co-occurrence clustering, as were about 5 repertoires with anomalous nucleotide sharing. Sourced from immuneACCESS, this table was stored by TCRdb with only in-frame sequences that have V and J called. A share of the clones is absent; for the studies checked, an unresolved V gene accounts for under half, and the remainder has no known explanation. The V and J calls and clone size come from that table; D and trimming were worked out from the DNA. Present in this sample are about 240,000 clones, roughly four fifths of which were seen just once. Almost 8% of the sample belongs to the ten largest clones.

The cohort was made up of about 670 healthy bone marrow donors. At the time of sampling, all cohort members were nominally healthy, though unrecorded immune exposures were likely present. The donor was CMV seropositive and was included in the group of 290 or so seropositive cohort members. Every donor gave a peripheral blood sample, and the peripheral blood mononuclear cells from that sample were used for TCR beta sequencing. Genomic DNA was extracted from the blood cell samples with the Qiagen DNeasy Blood Extraction Kit. Reading the germline V gene gives CDR1 MDHEN and CDR2 SYDVKM. V ends up 6 bases short and J 1 base short, with an unmatched junction base count of 14. Including the terminal cysteine and phenylalanine, the CDR3 comprises 17 residues. Here the CDR3 DNA is all that survives: 51 bases in frame from base 1. This clone was recorded only once. The antigen it binds to is not known. Base-call qualities are not available, and no considerably larger clone is one nucleotide away.

The sample consisted of PBMCs. This chain joins TRBV28 to TRBJ1-1; 7 central nucleotides agree with TRBD1. The receptor's source is a woman aged 55-75 years in good health and CMV-seropositive. The CDR3 loop reads CASRLLDRAGGNTEAFF. The nucleotide sequence reads TGTGCCAGCAGACTCCTTGACAGGGCGGGGGGGAACACTGAAGCTTTCTTT.